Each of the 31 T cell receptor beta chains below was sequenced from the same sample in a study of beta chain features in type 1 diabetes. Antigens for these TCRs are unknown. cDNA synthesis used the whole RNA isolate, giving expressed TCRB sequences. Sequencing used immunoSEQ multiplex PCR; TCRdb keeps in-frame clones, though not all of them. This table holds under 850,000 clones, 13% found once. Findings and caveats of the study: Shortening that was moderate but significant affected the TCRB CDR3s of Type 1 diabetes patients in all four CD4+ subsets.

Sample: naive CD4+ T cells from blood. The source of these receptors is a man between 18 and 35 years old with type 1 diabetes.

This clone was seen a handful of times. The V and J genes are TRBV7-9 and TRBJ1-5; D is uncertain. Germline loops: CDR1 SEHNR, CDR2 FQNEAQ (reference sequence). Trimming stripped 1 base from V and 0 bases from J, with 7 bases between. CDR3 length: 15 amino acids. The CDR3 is CASSLDSYSNQPQHF. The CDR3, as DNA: TGTGCCAGCAGCTTAGACAGCTATAGCAATCAGCCCCAGCATTTT.

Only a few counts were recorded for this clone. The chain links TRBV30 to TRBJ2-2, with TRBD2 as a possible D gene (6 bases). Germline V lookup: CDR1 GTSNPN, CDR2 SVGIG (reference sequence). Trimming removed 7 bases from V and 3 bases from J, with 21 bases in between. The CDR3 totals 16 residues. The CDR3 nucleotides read TGTGCCTACCTCCCCCTGGGAGGACACTACACCGGGGAGCTGTTTTTT. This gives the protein CAYLPLGGHYTGELFF.

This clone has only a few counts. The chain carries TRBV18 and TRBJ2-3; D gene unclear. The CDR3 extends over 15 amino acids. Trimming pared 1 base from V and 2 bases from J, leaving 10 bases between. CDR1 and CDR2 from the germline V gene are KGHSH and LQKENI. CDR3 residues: CASSPRGTATDTQYF. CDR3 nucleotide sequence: TGTGCCAGCTCACCACGCGGCACAGCCACAGATACGCAGTATTTT.

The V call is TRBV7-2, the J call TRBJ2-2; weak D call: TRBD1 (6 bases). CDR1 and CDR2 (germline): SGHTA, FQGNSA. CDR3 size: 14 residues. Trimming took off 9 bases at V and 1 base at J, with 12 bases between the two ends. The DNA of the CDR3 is TGTGCCAGTGGGTTGACAGGGAACACCGGGGAGCTGTTTTTT. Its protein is CASGLTGNTGELFF.

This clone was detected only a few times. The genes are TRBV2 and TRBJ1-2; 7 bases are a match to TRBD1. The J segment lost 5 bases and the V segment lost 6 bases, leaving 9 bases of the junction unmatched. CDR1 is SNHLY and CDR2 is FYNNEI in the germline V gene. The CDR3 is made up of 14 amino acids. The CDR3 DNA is TGTGCCAGCAGGGAGACAGGGCAGGGGTATGGCTACACCTTC. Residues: CASRETGQGYGYTF.

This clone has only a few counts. The CDR3 sequence is CASSELGQGNTGELFF. DNA for the CDR3: TGTGCCAGCAGTGAACTAGGACAGGGGAACACCGGGGAGCTGTTTTTT. The V gene is TRBV2, the J gene TRBJ2-2, with 8 bases matching TRBD1. Germline V gene sequence: CDR1 SNHLY, CDR2 FYNNEI. V lost 2 bases to trimming and J lost 1 base; unmatched junction nucleotides: 3. This CDR3 is built from 16 residues.

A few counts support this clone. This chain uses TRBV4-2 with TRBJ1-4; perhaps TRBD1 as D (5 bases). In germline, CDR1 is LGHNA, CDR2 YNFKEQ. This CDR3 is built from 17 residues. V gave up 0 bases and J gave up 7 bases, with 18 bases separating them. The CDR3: CASSQETRGYSPEKLFF. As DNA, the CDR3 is TGTGCCAGCAGCCAAGAGACGAGGGGATATTCGCCTGAAAAACTGTTTTTT.

CDR3 DNA: TGTGCCAGCAGTTCGTACCGGGGGGGCGACATTCAGTACTTC. Protein sequence: CASSSYRGGDIQYF. The J gene is TRBJ2-4, the V gene TRBV6-1; 8 positions agree with TRBD2. Germline V gene data show CDR1 as MNHNS and CDR2 as SASEGT. J gave up 8 bases and V 5 bases, and 8 bases lay outside the gene matches. This CDR3 has 14 amino acids.

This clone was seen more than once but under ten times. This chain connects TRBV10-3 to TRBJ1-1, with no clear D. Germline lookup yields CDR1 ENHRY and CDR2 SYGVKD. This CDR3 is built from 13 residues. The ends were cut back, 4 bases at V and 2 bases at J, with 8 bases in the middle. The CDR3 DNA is TGTGCCATCAGTGTATCGGATAACACTGAAGCTTTCTTT. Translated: CAISVSDNTEAFF.

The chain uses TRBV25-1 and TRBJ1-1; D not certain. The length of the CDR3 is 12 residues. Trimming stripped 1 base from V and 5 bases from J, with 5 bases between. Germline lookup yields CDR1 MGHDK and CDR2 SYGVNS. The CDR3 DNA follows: TGTGCCAGCAGTGAATTGGGTACTGAAGCTTTCTTT. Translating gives CASSELGTEAFF.

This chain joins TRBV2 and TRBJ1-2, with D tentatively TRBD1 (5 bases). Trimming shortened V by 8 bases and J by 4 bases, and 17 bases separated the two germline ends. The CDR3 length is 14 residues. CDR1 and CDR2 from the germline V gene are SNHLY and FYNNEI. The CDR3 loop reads CASGSWGNGYGYTF. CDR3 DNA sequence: TGTGCCAGCGGATCGTGGGGGAACGGCTATGGCTACACCTTC.

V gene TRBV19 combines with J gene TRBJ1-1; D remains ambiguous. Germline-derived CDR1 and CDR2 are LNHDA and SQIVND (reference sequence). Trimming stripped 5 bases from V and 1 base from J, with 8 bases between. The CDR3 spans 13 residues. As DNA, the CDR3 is TGTGCCAGTAGTCTTTTTTCGAACACTGAAGCTTTCTTT. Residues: CASSLFSNTEAFF.

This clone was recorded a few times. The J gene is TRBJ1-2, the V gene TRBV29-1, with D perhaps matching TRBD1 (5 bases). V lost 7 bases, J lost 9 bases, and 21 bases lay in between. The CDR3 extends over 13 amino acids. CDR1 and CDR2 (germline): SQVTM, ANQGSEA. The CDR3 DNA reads TGCAGCGCCGACGGGACCGCCGGGCTTAGCTACACCTTC. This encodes CSADGTAGLSYTF.

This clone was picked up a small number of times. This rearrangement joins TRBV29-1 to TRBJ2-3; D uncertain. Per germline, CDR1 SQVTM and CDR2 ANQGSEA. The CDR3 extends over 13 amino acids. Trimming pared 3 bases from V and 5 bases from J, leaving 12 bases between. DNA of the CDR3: TGCAGCGTTGAGGGTGGGTTAGTAGATACGCAGTATTTT. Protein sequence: CSVEGGLVDTQYF.

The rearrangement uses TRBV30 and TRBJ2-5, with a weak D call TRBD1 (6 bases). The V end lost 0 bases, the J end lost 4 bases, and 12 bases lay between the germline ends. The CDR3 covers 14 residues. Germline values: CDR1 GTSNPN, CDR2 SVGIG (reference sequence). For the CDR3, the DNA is TGTGCCTGGAGTGTGGTGGGGGCCCCAGAGACCCAGTACTTC. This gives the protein CAWSVVGAPETQYF.

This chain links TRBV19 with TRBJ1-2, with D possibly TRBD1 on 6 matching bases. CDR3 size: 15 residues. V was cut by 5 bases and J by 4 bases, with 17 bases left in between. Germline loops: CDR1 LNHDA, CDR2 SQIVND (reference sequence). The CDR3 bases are TGTGCCAGTAGTCCCCCGTGGGGGCGGCCCTATGGCTACACCTTC. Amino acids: CASSPPWGRPYGYTF.

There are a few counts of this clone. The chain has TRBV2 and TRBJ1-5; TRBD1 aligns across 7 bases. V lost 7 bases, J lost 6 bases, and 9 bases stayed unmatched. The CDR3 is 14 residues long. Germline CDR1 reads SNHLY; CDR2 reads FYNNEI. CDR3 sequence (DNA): TGTGCCAGCATCCGAGACAGGGAGGGTCAGCCCCAGCATTTT. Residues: CASIRDREGQPQHF.

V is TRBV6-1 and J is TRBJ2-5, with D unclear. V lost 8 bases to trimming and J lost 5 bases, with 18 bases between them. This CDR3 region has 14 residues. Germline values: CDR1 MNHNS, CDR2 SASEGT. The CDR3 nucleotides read TGTGCCAGCGGAGACCCACCTGGAATGGAGACCCAGTACTTC. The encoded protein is CASGDPPGMETQYF.

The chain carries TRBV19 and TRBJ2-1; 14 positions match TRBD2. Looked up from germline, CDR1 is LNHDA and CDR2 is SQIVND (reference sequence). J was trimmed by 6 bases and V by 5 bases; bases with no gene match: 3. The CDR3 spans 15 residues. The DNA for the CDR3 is TGTGCCAGTAGTGAGGGACTAGCGGGGGTCAATGAGCAGTTCTTC. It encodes CASSEGLAGVNEQFF.

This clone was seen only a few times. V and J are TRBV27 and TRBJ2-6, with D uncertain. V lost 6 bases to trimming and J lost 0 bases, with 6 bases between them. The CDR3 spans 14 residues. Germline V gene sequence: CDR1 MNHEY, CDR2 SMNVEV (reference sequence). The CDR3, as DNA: TGTGCCAGCAGGCCAGGCTCTGGGGCCAACGTCCTGACTTTC. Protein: CASRPGSGANVLTF.

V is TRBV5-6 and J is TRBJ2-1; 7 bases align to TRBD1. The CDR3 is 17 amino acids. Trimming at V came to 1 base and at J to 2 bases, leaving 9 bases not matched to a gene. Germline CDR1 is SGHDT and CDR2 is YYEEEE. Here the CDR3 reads CASSLTSGTAAYNEQFF. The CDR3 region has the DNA TGTGCCAGCAGCTTGACCTCCGGGACAGCGGCCTACAATGAGCAGTTCTTC.

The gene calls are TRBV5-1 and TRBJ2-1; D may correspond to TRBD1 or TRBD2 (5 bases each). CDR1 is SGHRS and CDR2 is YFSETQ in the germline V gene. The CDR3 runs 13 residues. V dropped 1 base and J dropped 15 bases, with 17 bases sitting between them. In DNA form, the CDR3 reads TGCGCCAGCAGCTTGTCCAGGGACCTATTACGGTTCTTC. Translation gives CASSLSRDLLRFF.

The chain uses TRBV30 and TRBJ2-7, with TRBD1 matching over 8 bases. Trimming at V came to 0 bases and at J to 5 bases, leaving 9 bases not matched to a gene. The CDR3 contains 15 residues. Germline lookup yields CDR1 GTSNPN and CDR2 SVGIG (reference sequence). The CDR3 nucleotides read TGTGCCTGGAGTGTAGGACAACCGGGACAGGACGAGCAGTACTTC. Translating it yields CAWSVGQPGQDEQYF.

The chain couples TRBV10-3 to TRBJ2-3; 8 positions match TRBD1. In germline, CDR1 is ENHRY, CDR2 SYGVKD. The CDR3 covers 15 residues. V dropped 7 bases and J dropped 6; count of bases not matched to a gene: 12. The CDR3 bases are TGTGCCATCAACGACAGGGGCCGTCAGGGGGATACGCAGTATTTT. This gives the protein CAINDRGRQGDTQYF.

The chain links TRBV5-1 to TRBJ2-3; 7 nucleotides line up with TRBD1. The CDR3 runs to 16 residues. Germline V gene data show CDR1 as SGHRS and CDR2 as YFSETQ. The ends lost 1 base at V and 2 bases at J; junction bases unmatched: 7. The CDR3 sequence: CASSLNRDSLTDTQYF. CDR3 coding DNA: TGCGCCAGCAGCTTGAACCGGGACAGCCTCACAGATACGCAGTATTTT.

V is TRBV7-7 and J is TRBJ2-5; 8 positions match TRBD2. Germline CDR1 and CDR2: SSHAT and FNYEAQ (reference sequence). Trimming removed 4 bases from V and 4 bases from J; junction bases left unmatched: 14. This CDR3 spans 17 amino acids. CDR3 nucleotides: TGTGCCAGCAGCTCACTCCCTCCGGGGGGGGGAGGAGAGACCCAGTACTTC. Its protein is CASSSLPPGGGGETQYF.

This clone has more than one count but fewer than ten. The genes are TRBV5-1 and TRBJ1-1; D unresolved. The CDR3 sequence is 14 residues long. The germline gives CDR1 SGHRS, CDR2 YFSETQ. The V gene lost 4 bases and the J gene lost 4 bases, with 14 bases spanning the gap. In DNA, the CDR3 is TGCGCCAGCAGCGCGGAGAGGAGTGCCACTGAAGCTTTCTTT. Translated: CASSAERSATEAFF. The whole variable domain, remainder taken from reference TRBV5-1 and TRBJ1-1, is KAGVTQTPRYLIKTRGQQVTLSCSPISGHRSVSWYQQTPGQGLQFLFEYFSETQRNKGNFPGRFSGRQFSNSRSEMNVSTLELGDSALYLCASSAERSATEAFFGQGTRLTVV.

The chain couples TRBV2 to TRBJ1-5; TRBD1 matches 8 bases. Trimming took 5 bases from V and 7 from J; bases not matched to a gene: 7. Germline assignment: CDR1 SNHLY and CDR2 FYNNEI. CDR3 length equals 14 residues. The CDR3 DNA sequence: TGTGCCAGCAGTTTACAGGGGGGAGGCCAGCCCCAGCATTTT. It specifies CASSLQGGGQPQHF. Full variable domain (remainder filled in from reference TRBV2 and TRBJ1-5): EPEVTQTPSHQVTQMGQEVILRCVPISNHLYFYWYRQILGQKVEFLVSFYNNEISEKSEIFDDQFSVERPDGSNFTLKIRSTKLEDSAMYFCASSLQGGGQPQHFGDGTRLSIL.

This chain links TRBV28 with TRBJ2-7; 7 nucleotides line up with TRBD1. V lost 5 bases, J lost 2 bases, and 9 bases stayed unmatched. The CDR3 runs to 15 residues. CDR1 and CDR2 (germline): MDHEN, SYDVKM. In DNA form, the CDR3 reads TGTGCCAGCAGTACCGGGACAGAGGGCCCCTACGAGCAGTACTTC. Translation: CASSTGTEGPYEQYF.

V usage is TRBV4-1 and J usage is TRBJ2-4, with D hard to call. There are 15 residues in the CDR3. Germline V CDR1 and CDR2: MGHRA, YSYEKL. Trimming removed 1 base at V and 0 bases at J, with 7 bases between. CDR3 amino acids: CASSQVWLAKNIQYF. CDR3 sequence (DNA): TGCGCCAGCAGCCAAGTGTGGCTAGCCAAAAACATTCAGTACTTC.

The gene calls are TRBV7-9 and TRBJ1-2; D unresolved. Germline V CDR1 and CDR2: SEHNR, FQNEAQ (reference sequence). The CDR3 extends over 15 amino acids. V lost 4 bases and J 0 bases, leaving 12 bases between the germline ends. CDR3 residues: CASSSRALANYGYTF. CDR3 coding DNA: TGTGCCAGCAGCTCACGGGCGCTAGCTAACTATGGCTACACCTTC.